This T cell receptor beta chain was sequenced in a study of T-cell reconstitution after alpha-beta-depleted transplantation in children. It was with unique molecular identifiers that the TCRbeta library was prepared. Each CDR3 protein is one row after TCRdb ran MiXCR on the PCR reads. The sample records 150,000 to 200,000 distinct CDR3 sequences, more than 6.5% being singletons. This clonotype was recorded at least ten times. The specimen comprised PBMCs from the stem cell graft donor, sampled from the stem cell graft. This TCR came from a human donor who donated a stem cell graft to a child with Wiskott-Aldrich syndrome.

This CDR3 is CASSLGGRYNEQFF. CDR3 DNA sequence: TGTGCCAGCAGCTTAGGTGGCAGATACAATGAGCAGTTCTTC. The gene calls are TRBV7-2 and TRBJ2-1; D gene unclear. Germline loops: CDR1 SGHTA, CDR2 FQGNSA. The CDR3 length is 14 residues. Trimming removed 1 base at V and 4 bases at J, with 8 bases between.